This is a list of T cell receptor beta chains from one sample in a study of blood T cell repertoires in COVID-19. Generated by immunoSEQ multiplex PCR, the TCRdb table keeps only in-frame clones and is missing some. Among about 250,000 clones listed, 85% were seen once. The material sequenced was peripheral blood. The receptors derive from a man aged 50 to 59 with active or convalescent COVID-19. Each CDR3 is given with its conserved first and last residue. Fields, in order: D gene, J gene, V gene, clone size, CDR3 protein, CDR3 DNA. A D gene is named only where the DNA matches it firmly. Rows give clone size only sometimes, using once, few, many, or a class for an expanded clone.

D gene: -; J gene: TRBJ1-6; V gene: TRBV5-6; clone size: -; CDR3 protein: CASSRAGSRGSPLHF; CDR3 DNA: TGTGCCAGCAGCCGGGCTGGGAGCAGGGGATCACCCCTCCACTTT
D gene: TRBD1; J gene: TRBJ2-3; V gene: TRBV18; clone size: -; CDR3 protein: CASQGGVADTQYF; CDR3 DNA: TGTGCCAGCCAAGGGGGCGTTGCAGATACGCAGTATTTT
D gene: TRBD1; J gene: TRBJ1-2; V gene: TRBV30; clone size: -; CDR3 protein: CAWEPPGTDYGYTF; CDR3 DNA: TGTGCCTGGGAGCCCCCGGGGACAGATTATGGCTACACCTTC
D gene: TRBD1; J gene: TRBJ1-3; V gene: TRBV7-9; clone size: -; CDR3 protein: CASSPRTGALGNTIYF; CDR3 DNA: TGTGCCAGCAGCCCACGGACAGGAGCACTTGGAAACACCATATATTTT
D gene: -; J gene: TRBJ1-2; V gene: TRBV5-4; clone size: -; CDR3 protein: CASSEGVGYTF; CDR3 DNA: TGTGCCAGCAGCGAGGGGGTGGGCTACACCTTC
D gene: TRBD1; J gene: TRBJ2-6; V gene: TRBV19; clone size: -; CDR3 protein: CASRDRGAPGANVLTF; CDR3 DNA: TGTGCCAGCCGGGACAGGGGTGCGCCTGGGGCCAACGTCCTGACTTTC
D gene: TRBD2; J gene: TRBJ2-1; V gene: TRBV3-1/TRBV3-2; clone size: -; CDR3 protein: CASNPLLAGSSYNEQFF; CDR3 DNA: TGTGCCAGCAACCCCCTTCTAGCGGGAAGCTCCTACAATGAGCAGTTCTTC
D gene: TRBD1; J gene: TRBJ1-5; V gene: TRBV2; clone size: -; CDR3 protein: CASSAGTGYNQPQHF; CDR3 DNA: TGTGCCAGCAGCGCCGGGACAGGGTACAATCAGCCCCAGCATTTT
D gene: -; J gene: TRBJ1-2; V gene: TRBV12-3/TRBV12-4; clone size: -; CDR3 protein: CASSLGPNYGYTF; CDR3 DNA: TGTGCCAGCAGTTTAGGGCCTAACTATGGCTACACCTTC
D gene: TRBD1; J gene: TRBJ2-1; V gene: TRBV2; clone size: -; CDR3 protein: CASSDGTGSYNEQFF; CDR3 DNA: TGTGCCAGCAGTGATGGGACAGGGTCCTACAATGAGCAGTTCTTC
D gene: -; J gene: TRBJ1-1; V gene: TRBV4-2; clone size: -; CDR3 protein: CASSQELRVMNTEAFF; CDR3 DNA: TGTGCCAGCAGCCAAGAGTTGAGAGTAATGAACACTGAAGCTTTCTTT
D gene: -; J gene: TRBJ2-3; V gene: TRBV19; clone size: once; CDR3 protein: CASSQGFEDTQYF; CDR3 DNA: TGTGCCAGTAGCCAGGGGTTTGAAGATACGCAGTATTTT
D gene: TRBD1; J gene: TRBJ2-7; V gene: TRBV15; clone size: -; CDR3 protein: CATSRGLGQGSSEQYF; CDR3 DNA: TGTGCCACCAGCAGAGGGTTGGGACAGGGGTCGTCCGAGCAGTACTTC
D gene: TRBD1; J gene: TRBJ2-7; V gene: TRBV18; clone size: -; CDR3 protein: CASSPGQGPYEQYF; CDR3 DNA: TGTGCCAGCTCACCTGGACAGGGCCCCTACGAGCAGTACTTC
D gene: -; J gene: TRBJ2-7; V gene: TRBV21-1; clone size: -; CDR3 protein: CASSTTGPPDRGRYEQYF; CDR3 DNA: TGTGCCAGCAGCACCACTGGACCCCCGGACAGGGGGCGGTACGAGCAGTACTTC
D gene: -; J gene: TRBJ1-5; V gene: TRBV4-2; clone size: -; CDR3 protein: CASSQVSGNSNQPQHF; CDR3 DNA: TGTGCCAGCAGCCAAGTTTCGGGGAATAGCAATCAGCCCCAGCATTTT
D gene: -; J gene: TRBJ2-3; V gene: TRBV4-3; clone size: -; CDR3 protein: CASSQGVATSSPDTQYF; CDR3 DNA: TGCGCCAGCAGCCAGGGGGTCGCGACTAGTTCGCCAGATACGCAGTATTTT
D gene: -; J gene: TRBJ1-5; V gene: TRBV6-5; clone size: -; CDR3 protein: CASSSDRIQPQHF; CDR3 DNA: TGTGCCAGCAGTTCCGACAGGATTCAGCCCCAGCATTTT
D gene: -; J gene: TRBJ2-1; V gene: TRBV5-6; clone size: -; CDR3 protein: CASSSSNEQFF; CDR3 DNA: TGTGCCAGCAGCTCGTCCAATGAGCAGTTCTTC
D gene: -; J gene: TRBJ2-1; V gene: TRBV6-5; clone size: -; CDR3 protein: CASSTPMGIPKVF; CDR3 DNA: TGTGCCAGCAGCACCCCGATGGGCATCCCCAAGGTCTTC
D gene: TRBD1; J gene: TRBJ2-1; V gene: TRBV19; clone size: -; CDR3 protein: CASSPTGTFFNEQFF; CDR3 DNA: TGTGCCAGTAGCCCGACAGGGACCTTTTTCAATGAGCAGTTCTTC
D gene: -; J gene: TRBJ1-4; V gene: TRBV2; clone size: few; CDR3 protein: CASTRGTTNEKLFF; CDR3 DNA: TGTGCCAGCACCCGGGGTACAACTAATGAAAAACTGTTTTTT
D gene: TRBD1; J gene: TRBJ1-1; V gene: TRBV28; clone size: -; CDR3 protein: CASSPSPGQGEPEAFF; CDR3 DNA: TGTGCCAGCAGCCCAAGCCCCGGACAGGGGGAACCTGAAGCTTTCTTT
D gene: TRBD2; J gene: TRBJ2-1; V gene: TRBV28; clone size: -; CDR3 protein: CASIGSRGVNEQFF; CDR3 DNA: TGTGCCAGCATCGGTTCGCGGGGGGTCAATGAGCAGTTCTTC
D gene: -; J gene: TRBJ1-2; V gene: TRBV30; clone size: -; CDR3 protein: CAWSVGQGTSYTF; CDR3 DNA: TGTGCCTGGAGTGTTGGGCAGGGGACAAGCTACACCTTC
D gene: -; J gene: TRBJ1-6; V gene: TRBV11-2; clone size: -; CDR3 protein: CASSLNAVRPNSPLHF; CDR3 DNA: TGTGCCAGCAGCTTAAATGCTGTCAGGCCTAATTCACCCCTCCACTTT
D gene: -; J gene: TRBJ2-5; V gene: TRBV5-5; clone size: -; CDR3 protein: CASSLAPNQETQYF; CDR3 DNA: TGTGCCAGCAGCTTGGCCCCCAACCAAGAGACCCAGTACTTC
D gene: -; J gene: TRBJ1-1; V gene: TRBV6-5; clone size: -; CDR3 protein: CASKAGRYTEAFF; CDR3 DNA: TGTGCCAGCAAGGCAGGGCGATACACTGAAGCTTTCTTT
D gene: -; J gene: TRBJ2-5; V gene: TRBV5-8; clone size: -; CDR3 protein: CASTPAGRETQYF; CDR3 DNA: TGTGCCAGCACCCCGGCGGGCCGAGAGACCCAGTACTTC
D gene: TRBD2; J gene: TRBJ2-3; V gene: TRBV6-5; clone size: -; CDR3 protein: CATKASGRTDTQYF; CDR3 DNA: TGTGCCACCAAGGCTAGCGGGAGAACAGATACGCAGTATTTT
D gene: -; J gene: TRBJ1-5; V gene: TRBV2; clone size: -; CDR3 protein: CASSPFWASTSNQPQHF; CDR3 DNA: TGTGCCAGCAGCCCTTTTTGGGCGTCTACCAGCAATCAGCCCCAGCATTTT
D gene: -; J gene: TRBJ1-5; V gene: TRBV19; clone size: few; CDR3 protein: CASSMSRRTNQPQHF; CDR3 DNA: TGTGCCAGTAGTATGAGCAGAAGGACTAATCAGCCCCAGCATTTT
D gene: TRBD2; J gene: TRBJ2-1; V gene: TRBV12-5; clone size: -; CDR3 protein: CASGTGLVQFF; CDR3 DNA: TGTGCTAGTGGTACCGGACTAGTTCAGTTCTTC
D gene: TRBD2; J gene: TRBJ2-1; V gene: TRBV7-9; clone size: -; CDR3 protein: CASSLNPQRETYEQFF; CDR3 DNA: TGTGCCAGCAGCTTAAATCCCCAGCGGGAGACGTATGAGCAGTTCTTC
D gene: TRBD1; J gene: TRBJ1-2; V gene: TRBV4-2; clone size: -; CDR3 protein: CASSHETTGNYGYTF; CDR3 DNA: TGTGCCAGCAGCCATGAGACGACAGGGAACTATGGCTACACCTTC
D gene: TRBD1; J gene: TRBJ2-7; V gene: TRBV29-1; clone size: -; CDR3 protein: CSVAGRQGAVSEQYF; CDR3 DNA: TGCAGCGTGGCCGGTAGGCAGGGGGCGGTGTCCGAGCAGTACTTC
D gene: -; J gene: TRBJ2-7; V gene: TRBV5-5; clone size: -; CDR3 protein: CASSLARAYEQYF; CDR3 DNA: TGTGCCAGCAGCTTGGCCCGGGCCTACGAGCAGTACTTC
D gene: -; J gene: TRBJ2-3; V gene: TRBV11-1; clone size: -; CDR3 protein: CASSPIVAVITDTQYF; CDR3 DNA: TGTGCCAGCAGCCCAATAGTAGCGGTCATCACAGATACGCAGTATTTT
D gene: TRBD2; J gene: TRBJ2-7; V gene: TRBV5-1; clone size: -; CDR3 protein: CASSLIGDRTSLPPVYEQYF; CDR3 DNA: TGCGCCAGCAGCTTGATTGGTGATCGGACTAGTCTACCCCCGGTCTACGAGCAGTACTTC
D gene: -; J gene: TRBJ2-7; V gene: TRBV20-1; clone size: -; CDR3 protein: CSARLEYEQYF; CDR3 DNA: TGCAGTGCTAGATTAGAATACGAGCAGTACTTC
D gene: -; J gene: TRBJ1-1; V gene: TRBV1; clone size: -; CDR3 protein: CTSSLPPYKLVANTEAFF; CDR3 DNA: TGCACCAGCAGCCTTCCGCCTTATAAACTAGTGGCGAACACTGAAGCTTTCTTT